This T cell receptor beta chain was retrieved from a study of CD8 T cells in Susac syndrome. Blood CD8+ and CD4+ T cells underwent high-throughput TCR beta sequencing. A quantity of about 0.45 to 1 ug RNA underwent reverse transcription using random hexamers. Amplification of TCR beta CDR3 used immunoSEQ multiplex PCR across 54 Vbeta and 13 Jbeta. MiXCR, applied by TCRdb to the immunoSEQ multiplex PCR reads, yields one record per CDR3 protein. In the table there are 400,000 or so distinct CDR3 sequences, roughly 85% of which are singletons. Germline lookup yields CDR1 SQVTM and CDR2 ANQGSEA. The CDR3 totals 12 residues. Trimming cost V 5 bases and J 5 bases, with 9 bases left between them.

This receptor was taken from a human donor with multiple sclerosis. The rearrangement links TRBV29-1 to TRBJ2-2; D call uncertain. The material sequenced was CD8+ T cells from PBMCs. Written as DNA, the CDR3 is TGCAGCGTTTTAGTATTTACCGGGGAGCTGTTTTTT. Amino acid sequence: CSVLVFTGELFF.